This T cell receptor beta chain is from a study of cytomegalovirus exposure and HLA in healthy donors. At the level of the study: Among over 300 genotyped donors, 65% to 90% fell in the Caucasian-associated ancestry cluster. General study results and limits: Among the most significant clusters, several appeared linked to common viral pathogens in a later analysis. Association of a missense DCLRE1C variant with TCR beta V- and J-gene trimming was reported in a later analysis. For most subjects, TCR beta sequences were reported to predict HLA-A and HLA-B alleles with accuracy.

PCR used 60 Vbeta primers and 13 Jbeta primers. This table comes from immunoSEQ multiplex PCR, and its TCRdb copy is limited to in-frame clones, with some not included. The sample holds around 50,000 clones. In regard to this clone: What it binds is unknown.

Trimming shortened V by 4 bases and J by 10 bases, and 22 bases separated the two germline ends. The CDR3 length is 15 residues. The germline V gene has CDR1 MDHEN and CDR2 SYDVKM. The sequence derives from a woman in her 40s in good health and CMV-seronegative. The sequenced sample was PBMCs. The V and J genes are TRBV28 and TRBJ1-1, with a tentative D call TRBD1 (5 bases). DNA of the CDR3: TGTGCCAGCAGTTCACCATGGGAGGGGATGGTCGGAGCTTTCTTT. Translated, it gives CASSSPWEGMVGAFF.